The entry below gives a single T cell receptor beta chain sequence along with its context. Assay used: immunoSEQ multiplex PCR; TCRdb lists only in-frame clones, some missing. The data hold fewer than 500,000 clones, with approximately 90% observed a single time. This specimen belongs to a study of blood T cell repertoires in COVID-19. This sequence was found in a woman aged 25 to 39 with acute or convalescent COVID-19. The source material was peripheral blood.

The CDR3 nucleotides read TGCGCCAGCAGCCAAGATCTAACGGGGGGGCTTAAGGCCCAGTACTTC. Its protein product is CASSQDLTGGLKAQYF. The chain carries TRBV4-1 and TRBJ2-5; TRBD2 matches 8 bases. This CDR3 is 16 amino acids long. J lost 9 bases, V lost 0 bases, and 12 bases had no gene match. Germline lookup yields CDR1 MGHRA and CDR2 YSYEKL.